This passage covers 21 T cell receptor delta chains from one sample sequenced in a study of γδ T cells in repeated Plasmodium falciparum infection. With CATT, TCRdb re-called clones from the multiplex PCR reads. The sample records about 48,000 delta-chain clones, approximately 1.5% being singletons. Gammadelta T cells were flow-sorted from PBMC into Vgamma9/Vdelta2+ and Vdelta2-negative populations for bulk analysis. What was sequenced was gamma-delta T cells from blood. The receptors were gathered from a pool of human donors (malaria-infected and uninfected, not separated).

As concerns this clone: The TCRdb record carries a much larger clone's protein, which differs from this DNA's translation at residue 7; a read error is the likely cause, and the protein listed here is the DNA translation. The J gene is TRDJ1, the V gene TRDV1, with 12 nucleotides matching TRDD3. In the absence of a J gene in TCRdb, the DNA was matched to germline to assign it here. V lost 1 base, J lost 4 bases, and 7 bases stayed unmatched. CDR3 length: 17 amino acids. CDR1 is TSWWSYY, CDR2 QGS, per germline. CDR3 sequence: CALGERMLGDTRDKLIF. CDR3 in DNA: TGTGCTCTTGGGGAACGAATGCTGGGGGATACGCGCGATAAACTCATCTTT.

The sample holds many counts of this clone. V is TRDV1 and J is TRDJ1, with 11 positions matching TRDD3. The length of the CDR3 is 24 residues. J was trimmed by 0 bases and V by 5 bases; bases with no gene match: 29. The germline V gene has CDR1 TSWWSYY and CDR2 QGS. The CDR3, as DNA: TGTGCTCTTGGGCCCTTTCCTGCGAATGGGGGATACGGGACAAGACCGCGGTACACCGATAAACTCATCTTT. Protein product: CALGPFPANGGYGTRPRYTDKLIF.

This clone occurred a few times. TCRdb lists the protein of a much larger clone for this DNA, which differs at residue 16, so this is likely a read error; the protein given here is translated from the DNA itself. The chain recombines TRDV1 with TRDJ1; 10 nucleotides align to TRDD3. J was trimmed by 3 bases and V by 6 bases; bases with no gene match: 25. Germline V lookup: CDR1 TSWWSYY, CDR2 QGS. The CDR3 covers 21 residues. CDR3 in DNA: TGTGCTCTTGGATTCAGGCCTTCTTTCATTACTGGGGGATTCGACCCCGATAAACTCATCTTT. As protein: CALGFRPSFITGGFDPDKLIF.

Of note for this clone: One base separates it from a far larger clone, so it is likely a read error. At the DNA level, this CDR3 is encoded by other sequences in the same sample as well. This rearrangement joins TRDV1 to TRDJ1; tentatively, D is TRDD3 (5 bases). The J gene was not available in TCRdb and was assigned here by matching the DNA to germline segments. Germline V CDR1 and CDR2: TSWWSYY, QGS. The CDR3 extends over 22 amino acids. V lost 5 bases and J 0 bases, leaving 34 bases between the germline ends. The CDR3 DNA reads TGTGCTCTTGGGTTTTCCGGCTACACACCCCTGGGAGACCGAACCTACACCGATAAACTCATCTTT. It encodes CALGFSGYTPLGDRTYTDKLIF.

In its sample, this clone was seen a few times. The V and J genes are TRDV1 and TRDJ1, with D perhaps assigned TRDD2 or TRDD3 (9 bases each). The J gene was missing in TCRdb and was found by matching the end of the DNA to germline. The CDR3 has 23 residues. V lost 0 bases to trimming and J lost 3 bases, with 35 bases between them. Germline values: CDR1 TSWWSYY, CDR2 QGS. This CDR3 is CALGELAFLLFGPGGYIADKLIF. The DNA for the CDR3 is TGTGCTCTTGGGGAACTAGCCTTCCTACTTTTCGGTCCCGGGGGATACATCGCCGATAAACTCATCTTT.

This clone has more than one count but fewer than ten. TCRdb pairs this DNA with a much larger clone's protein that differs at residue 16, likely a read error; the protein shown was translated from the DNA. V usage is TRDV1 and J usage is TRDJ1; a weak D match, TRDD3 (6 bases). TCRdb records no J gene; here it was assigned by comparing the DNA to germline. CDR1 and CDR2 from the germline V gene are TSWWSYY and QGS. This CDR3 contains 21 residues. V lost 2 bases and J 4 bases, leaving 32 bases between the germline ends. The DNA of the CDR3 is TGTGCTCTTGGGGAATACCGTCCGAACTATGGGGGGTACGAGGGGGTCGATAAACTCATCTTT. It encodes CALGEYRPNYGGYEGVDKLIF.

This clone was recorded a few times. TCRdb attributes to this sequence the protein of a much larger clone, which differs from the DNA translation at residue 20; a read error is likely, and the protein displayed is translated from the DNA. The chain combines TRDV1 with TRDJ1; 12 bases map to TRDD3. The CDR3 is 21 residues long. The germline V gene has CDR1 TSWWSYY and CDR2 QGS. The CDR3 nucleotides are TGTGCTCTTGGGGACCGGCCTTCTCGCCACTGGGGGATACCCATGGCCGATAAACTCACCTTT. As protein: CALGDRPSRHWGIPMADKLTF.

As concerns this clone: A read error is likely here: a far larger clone is one base away. Other DNA sequences of this sample code for an identical CDR3. This sequence joins TRDV1 and TRDJ1, with a tentative D call TRDD3 (5 bases). The CDR3 has 17 residues. Germline CDR1 reads TSWWSYY; CDR2 reads QGS. The CDR3 DNA reads TGTGCTCTTGGGGAACGCCTCTTCTCCCGGGGAGAGGATAAACCCATCTTT. Protein product: CALGERLFSRGEDKPIF.

On this clone itself: A far larger clone is a single base away, which makes a read error likely. Distinct nucleotide sequences in the sample also encode this CDR3. The chain employs TRDV2 and TRDJ1; 11 nucleotides agree with TRDD3. The CDR3 runs 16 residues. Germline V gene lookup returns CDR1 GEAIGNYY and CDR2 EKD. CDR3 sequence reads: CACVGLGDRGSDKLIF. DNA for the CDR3: TGTGCCTGTGTCGGACTGGGGGATAGAGGATCCGATAAACTCATCTTC.

The sample holds many counts of this clone. TCRdb assigns this DNA the protein of a much larger clone, which departs from its translation at residue 18; this likely reflects a read error, and the protein shown comes from translating the DNA. The chain recombines TRDV1 with TRDJ1; 11 nucleotides align to TRDD3. The length of the CDR3 is 22 residues. Germline assignment: CDR1 TSWWSYY and CDR2 QGS. As DNA, the CDR3 is TGTGCTCTTGGGGACCCTTCCTTCTACTGGGGGATAGGGTCGTCGTACACCAATAAACTCATCTTT. Amino acids: CALGDPSFYWGIGSSYTNKLIF.

In regard to this clone: Translating this DNA gives a protein that differs at residue 19 from the TCRdb one, which belongs to a much larger clone; a read error is likely, and the protein shown is this translation. The J gene went uncalled, whereas the V gene is TRDV1; the table's D call, TRDD3, has no DNA check behind it. The CDR3 loop spans 21 amino acids. Per the germline V gene, CDR1 is TSWWSYY and CDR2 is QGS. CDR3 nucleotides: TGTGCTCTTGGGGAACGGGGGGGCCCTACTTATACTGGTTATATCCCTGGGGAACCCATCTTT. Amino acid sequence: CALGERGGPTYTGYIPGEPIF.

Comments on this clone: This DNA translates differently at residue 12 from the TCRdb protein, which is that of a much larger clone; a read error is likely, and the protein shown is the DNA's own translation. The chain employs TRDV1 and TRDJ1; 8 bases fit TRDD3. TCRdb supplies no J gene; here it was assigned by aligning the nucleotide sequence to germline. Germline V gene lookup returns CDR1 TSWWSYY and CDR2 QGS. The CDR3 loop spans 16 amino acids. With V trimmed by 5 bases and J by 9 bases, 17 bases remained unmatched. This CDR3 is CALGKPVRRGITELIF. DNA for the CDR3: TGTGCTCTTGGGAAACCGGTCCGAAGGGGGATAACCGAACTCATCTTT.

For this clone: Translating this DNA gives a protein that differs at residue 15 from the TCRdb one, which belongs to a much larger clone; a read error is likely, and the protein shown is this translation. The chain carries TRDV1 and TRDJ1, with 7 bases matching TRDD2. Germline CDR1 is TSWWSYY and CDR2 is QGS. CDR3 length equals 22 residues. The V gene end was trimmed by 2 bases and the J gene end by 3 bases; junction bases not matched to a gene: 27. CDR3 coding DNA: TGTGCTCTTGGGGAAAGAAGGCGTTCCTACGGACTCGGGGGGGTACTCTCCGATAAACTCATCTTT. Translated: CALGERRRSYGLGGVLSDKLIF.

V is TRDV1 and J is TRDJ1; 9 bases map to TRDD2. No J segment appears in TCRdb, so it was assigned here by matching the sequence to germline. This CDR3 has 20 residues. CDR1 and CDR2 from the germline V gene are TSWWSYY and QGS. The trim removed 0 bases at V and 1 base at J, leaving 15 bases unmatched. In DNA form, the CDR3 reads TGTGCTCTTGGGGAACTCCACGGCCTTCCTACGCGACGATCCACCGATAAACTCATCTTT. Amino acids: CALGELHGLPTRRSTDKLIF.

In this sample, this clone turned up a few times. A read error is likely here: a far larger clone is one base away. This CDR3 is also generated by other DNA sequences in the sample. With the J gene uncalled, the V gene is TRDV1; TRDD3 reflects the table's D call only, with no check against the DNA. The germline V gene has CDR1 TSWWSYY and CDR2 QGS. The CDR3 runs 17 residues. CDR3 sequence reads: CALGGIGGDLYTDKLIF. The CDR3 DNA follows: TGTGCTCTTGGGGGAATAGGGGGGGATCTGTACACCGATAAACTGATCTTT.

This clone turned up a few times. Only one base separates this from a far larger clonotype, so it likely reflects a read error. The same CDR3 is also encoded by other DNA sequences in this sample. The chain employs TRDV1 and TRDJ1, with 12 bases lining up with TRDD3. TCRdb is silent on the J gene; assignment here came from matching the DNA to germline. Unmatched junction bases numbered 24, after V lost 1 base and J lost 0 bases. Germline values: CDR1 TSWWSYY, CDR2 QGS. The CDR3 has 24 residues. The CDR3 region is CALGEPTFFCPNWGIPCYTDKLIF. The DNA of the CDR3 is TGTGCTCTTGGGGAACCCACCTTTTTCTGTCCCAACTGGGGGATACCCTGCTACACCGATAAACTCATCTTT.

Worth noting for this clone: One base separates it from a far larger clone, so it is likely a read error. The identical CDR3 is also encoded by other nucleotide sequences in the sample. CDR3 in DNA: TGTGCCTGTGACAACCTGGCGCCGAGGGATTACACCGACAAACTCATCTTT. Amino acid sequence: CACDNLAPRDYTDKLIF. The chain couples TRDV2 to TRDJ1, with D possibly TRDD3 on 5 matching bases. TCRdb supplies no J gene; here it was assigned by aligning the nucleotide sequence to germline. Germline CDR1 is GEAIGNYY and CDR2 is EKD. The CDR3 is 17 residues long.

Comments on this clone: With a far larger clone one base away, a read error is the likely cause. This specimen includes other DNA sequences encoding the same CDR3. V is TRDV1 and J is TRDJ1, with TRDD2 matching 8 bases. TCRdb does not report a J gene; here it was assigned by matching the DNA to germline references. The germline CDR1 and CDR2 sequences are TSWWSYY and QGS. CDR3 size: 15 residues. CDR3 nucleotides: TGTGCCCTTGGGGAGCTCCCTCCTTCCTACGATAAACTCATCTTT. As protein: CALGELPPSYDKLIF.

In regard to this clone: A far larger clone is one base from this, pointing to a likely read error. Other DNA sequences within the sample encode an identical CDR3. This sequence joins TRAV38-2/DV8 and TRDJ1; TRDD3 aligns across 9 bases. Germline V gene sequence: CDR1 TSESDYY, CDR2 QEAYKQQN. The CDR3 contains 16 residues. The CDR3 nucleotides read TGTGCTCCCGGATTTGGGGGATATCCGTACACCGATAAGCTCATCTTT. It yields the protein CAPGFGGYPYTDKLIF.

As for this clone: A far larger clone is just one base off, so this is likely a read error. Other DNA sequences within the sample encode an identical CDR3. The V and J genes are TRDV1 and TRDJ1, with 8 bases lining up with TRDD3. The J gene comes from matching the DNA to germline here; TCRdb lacks it. This CDR3 spans 19 amino acids. Germline CDR1 reads TSWWSYY; CDR2 reads QGS. The CDR3 loop is CALGDAYEYWGPLTDKLIF. The CDR3 DNA reads as TGTGCTCTCGGGGACGCCTACGAATACTGGGGGCCGCTCACCGATAAACTCATCTTT.

This clone is large (0.1 to 1%) in the sample. Within the sample, other DNA sequences also encode this same CDR3. CDR3 amino acids: CALGVVGFPAGQLFF. The DNA for the CDR3 is TGTGCTCTTGGGGTCGTGGGGTTTCCTGCGGGACAACTCTTCTTT. The rearrangement links TRDV1 to TRDJ2; D possibly matches TRDD2 or TRDD3 (5 bases each). Germline CDR1 and CDR2: TSWWSYY and QGS. V lost 4 bases and J lost 10, with 19 bases in between. The CDR3 has 15 residues.